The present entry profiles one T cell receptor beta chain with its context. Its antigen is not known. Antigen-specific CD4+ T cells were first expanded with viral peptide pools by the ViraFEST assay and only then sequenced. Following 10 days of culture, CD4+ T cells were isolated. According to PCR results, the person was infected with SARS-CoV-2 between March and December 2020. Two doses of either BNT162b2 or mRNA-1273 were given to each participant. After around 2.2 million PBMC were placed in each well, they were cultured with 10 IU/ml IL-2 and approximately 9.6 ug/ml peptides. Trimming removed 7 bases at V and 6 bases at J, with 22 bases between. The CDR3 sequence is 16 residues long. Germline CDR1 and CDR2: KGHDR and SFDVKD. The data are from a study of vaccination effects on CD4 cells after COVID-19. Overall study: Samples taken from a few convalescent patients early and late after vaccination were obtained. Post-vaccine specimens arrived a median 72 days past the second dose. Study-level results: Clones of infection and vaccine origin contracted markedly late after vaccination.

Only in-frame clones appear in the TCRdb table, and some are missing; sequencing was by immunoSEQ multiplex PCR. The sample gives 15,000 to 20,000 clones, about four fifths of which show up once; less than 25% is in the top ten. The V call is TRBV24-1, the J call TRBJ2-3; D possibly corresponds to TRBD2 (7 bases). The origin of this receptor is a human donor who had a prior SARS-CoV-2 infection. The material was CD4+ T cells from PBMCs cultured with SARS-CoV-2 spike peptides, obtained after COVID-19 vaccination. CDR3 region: CATSAIEGGVGDTQYF. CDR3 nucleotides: TGTGCCACCAGCGCTATTGAGGGGGGGGTTGGGGATACGCAGTATTTT.